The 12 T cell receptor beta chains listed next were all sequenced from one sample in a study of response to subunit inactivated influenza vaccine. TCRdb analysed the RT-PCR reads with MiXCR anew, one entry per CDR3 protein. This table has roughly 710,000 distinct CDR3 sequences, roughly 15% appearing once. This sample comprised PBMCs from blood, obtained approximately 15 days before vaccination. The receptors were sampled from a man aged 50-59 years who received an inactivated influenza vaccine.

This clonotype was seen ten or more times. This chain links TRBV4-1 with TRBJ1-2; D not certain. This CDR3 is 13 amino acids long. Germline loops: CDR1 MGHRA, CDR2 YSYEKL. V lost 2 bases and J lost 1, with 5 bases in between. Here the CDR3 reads CASSQSGNYGYTF. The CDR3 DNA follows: TGCGCCAGCAGCCAATCGGGTAACTATGGCTACACCTTC.

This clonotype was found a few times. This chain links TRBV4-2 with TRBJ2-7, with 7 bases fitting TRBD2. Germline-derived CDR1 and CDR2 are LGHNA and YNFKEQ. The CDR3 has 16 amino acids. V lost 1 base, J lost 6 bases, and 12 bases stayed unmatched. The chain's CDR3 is CASSQVWGGRTSEQYF. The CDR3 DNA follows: TGTGCCAGCAGCCAAGTTTGGGGGGGTCGAACCTCCGAGCAGTACTTC.

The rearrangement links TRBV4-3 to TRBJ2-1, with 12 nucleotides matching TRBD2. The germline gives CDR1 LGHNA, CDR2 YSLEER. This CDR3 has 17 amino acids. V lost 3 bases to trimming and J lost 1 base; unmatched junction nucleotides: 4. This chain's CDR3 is CASSHRLAGESYNEQFF. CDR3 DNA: TGCGCCAGCAGCCATCGACTAGCGGGAGAATCCTACAATGAGCAGTTCTTC.

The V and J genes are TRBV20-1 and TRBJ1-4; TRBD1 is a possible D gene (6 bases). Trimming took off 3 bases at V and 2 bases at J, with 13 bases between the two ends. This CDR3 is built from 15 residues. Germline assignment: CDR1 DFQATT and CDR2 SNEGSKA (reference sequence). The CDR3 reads CSARLAGATNEKLFF. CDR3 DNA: TGCAGTGCTAGGTTGGCAGGGGCCACTAATGAAAAACTGTTTTTT.

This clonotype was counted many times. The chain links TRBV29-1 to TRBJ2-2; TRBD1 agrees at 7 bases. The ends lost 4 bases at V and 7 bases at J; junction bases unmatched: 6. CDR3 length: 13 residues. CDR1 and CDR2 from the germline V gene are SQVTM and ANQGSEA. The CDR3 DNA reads TGCAGCGTTGGAGGGGGCTGGGGCGGGGAGCTGTTTTTT. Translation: CSVGGGWGGELFF.

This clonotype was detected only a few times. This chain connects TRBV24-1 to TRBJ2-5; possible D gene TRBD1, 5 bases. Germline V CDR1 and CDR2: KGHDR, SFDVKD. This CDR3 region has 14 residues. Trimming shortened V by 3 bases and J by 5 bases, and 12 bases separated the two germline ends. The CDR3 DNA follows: TGTGCCACCAGTGATCCCAGGGCAGGGGAGACCCAGTACTTC. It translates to CATSDPRAGETQYF.

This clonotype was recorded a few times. For the CDR3, the DNA is TGTGCCAGCGGGTCGGACACTGAAGCTTTCTTT. Protein sequence: CASGSDTEAFF. The V call is TRBV12-3 or TRBV12-4, the J call TRBJ1-1; D is ambiguous. This CDR3 contains 11 residues. The V end lost 8 bases, the J end lost 3 bases, and 7 bases lay between the germline ends.

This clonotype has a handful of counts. The CDR3 sequence is CASSATPSYTGELFF. CDR3 in DNA: TGTGCCAGCAGCGCTACCCCCTCGTACACCGGGGAGCTGTTTTTT. This chain links TRBV7-2 with TRBJ2-2, with no clear D. Germline CDR1 is SGHTA and CDR2 is FQGNSA. Trimming removed 5 bases from V and 3 bases from J, with 13 bases in between. There are 15 residues in the CDR3.

This chain's CDR3 is CASSSPLGPQHF. The DNA for the CDR3 is TGTGCCAGCAGTTCCCCGCTTGGGCCCCAGCATTTT. The chain is built from TRBV6-2 or TRBV6-3 and TRBJ1-5; no clear D gene. There are 12 residues in the CDR3. V lost 4 bases and J lost 9, with 10 bases in between. Germline lookup yields CDR1 MNHEY and CDR2 SVGEGT.

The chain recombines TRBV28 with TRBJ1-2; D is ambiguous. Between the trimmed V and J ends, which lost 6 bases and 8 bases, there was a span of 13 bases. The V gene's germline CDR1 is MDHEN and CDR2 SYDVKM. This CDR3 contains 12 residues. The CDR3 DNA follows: TGTGCCAGCAGATCCGGGCTGCCCGGCTACACCTTC. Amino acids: CASRSGLPGYTF.

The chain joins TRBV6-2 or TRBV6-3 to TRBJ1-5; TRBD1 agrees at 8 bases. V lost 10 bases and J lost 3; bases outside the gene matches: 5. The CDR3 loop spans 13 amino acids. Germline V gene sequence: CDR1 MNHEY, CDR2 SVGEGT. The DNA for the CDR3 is TGTGCCAACTCGGACAGGGACAATCAGCCCCAGCATTTT. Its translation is CANSDRDNQPQHF.

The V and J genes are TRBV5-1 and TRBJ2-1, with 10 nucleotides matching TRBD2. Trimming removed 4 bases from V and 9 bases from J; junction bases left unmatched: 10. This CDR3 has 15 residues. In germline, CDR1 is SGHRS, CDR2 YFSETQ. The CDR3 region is CASSDGTGLASEQFF. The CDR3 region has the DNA TGCGCCAGCAGCGACGGAACGGGACTAGCGAGTGAGCAGTTCTTC.